Listed below are T cell receptor beta chains from one sample, sequenced in a study of CD8+ T cells in alopecia areata. Data came from immunoSEQ multiplex PCR; TCRdb stores just in-frame clones and leaves some out. The sample consists of 170,000 or so clones, about 60% of them appearing once. The sample consisted of CD8+ T cells sorted from blood, taken at week 24, from a patient treated with tofacitinib. These receptors all come from a human donor with alopecia areata. Each CDR3 is given with its conserved first and last residue. D genes are given only for firm matches. Not every row has a clone size; where given, it reads once, few, many or a size class.

d_gene,v_gene,abundance,j_gene,CDR3nt,CDR3aa
TRBD1,TRBV7-9,.,TRBJ2-7,TGTGCCAGCAGCCCTAGGGTAGGGGGCGGCGAGCAGTACTTC,CASSPRVGGGEQYF
TRBD2,TRBV7-9,.,TRBJ2-7,TGTGCCAGCAGCGGGACTAGCGGGGGGCACTACGAGCAGTACTTC,CASSGTSGGHYEQYF
TRBD2,TRBV4-2,.,TRBJ2-2,TGTGCCAGCAGCCAATGGCTAGCGGGGGGTACTGCGAACACCGGGGAGCTGTTTTTT,CASSQWLAGGTANTGELFF
TRBD1,TRBV30,few,TRBJ1-6,TGTGCCTGGAAGACAGGGAGAACCTATAATTCACCCCTCCACTTT,CAWKTGRTYNSPLHF
TRBD1,TRBV19,.,TRBJ2-7,TGTGCCAGTAGTCTCCGGGACAGGCCCACCTACGAGCAGTACTTC,CASSLRDRPTYEQYF
.,TRBV4-1,.,TRBJ1-2,TGCGCCAGCAGCCCCGTGGGGGGGTATGGCTACACCTTC,CASSPVGGYGYTF
.,TRBV6-6,once,TRBJ2-7,TGTGCCAGCAGTTACCCCCGGGACCTGAGCTCCTACGAGCAGTACTTC,CASSYPRDLSSYEQYF
.,TRBV13,.,TRBJ1-2,TGTGCCAGCAGCTCAGGGGTGGACTATGGCTACACCTTC,CASSSGVDYGYTF
.,TRBV19,.,TRBJ1-2,TGTGCCAGCCTCCAGGGGTCTGGCTACACCTTC,CASLQGSGYTF
.,TRBV7-9,.,TRBJ2-5,TGTGCCAGCAGCTTAGGTGGGGAAGAGACCCAGTACTTC,CASSLGGEETQYF